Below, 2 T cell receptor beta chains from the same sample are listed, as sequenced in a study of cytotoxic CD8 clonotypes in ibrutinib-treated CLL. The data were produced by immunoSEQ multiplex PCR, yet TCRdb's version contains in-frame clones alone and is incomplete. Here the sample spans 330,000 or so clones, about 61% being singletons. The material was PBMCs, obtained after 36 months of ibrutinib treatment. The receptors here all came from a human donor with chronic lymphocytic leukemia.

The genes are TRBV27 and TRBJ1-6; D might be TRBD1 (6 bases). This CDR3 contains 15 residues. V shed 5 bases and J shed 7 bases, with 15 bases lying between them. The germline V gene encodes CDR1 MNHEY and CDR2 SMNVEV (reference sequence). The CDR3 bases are TGTGCCAGCAGTCCGCAGACAGGAGTCAATTCACCCCTCCACTTT. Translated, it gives CASSPQTGVNSPLHF.

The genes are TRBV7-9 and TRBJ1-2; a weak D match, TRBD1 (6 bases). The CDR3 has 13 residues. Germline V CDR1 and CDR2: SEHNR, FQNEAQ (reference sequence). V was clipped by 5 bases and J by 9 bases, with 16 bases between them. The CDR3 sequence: CASSPPGDTRYTF. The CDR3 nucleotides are TGTGCCAGCAGCCCCCCCGGGGACACCCGCTACACCTTC.